This T cell receptor (beta chain) was observed in a study of T cells in Graves' hyperthyroidism and ophthalmopathy. This clonotype was observed at least ten times. First hyperthyroidism diagnosis is when the blood sample was obtained, before any ophthalmopathy symptoms. The PBMCs had their origin in more than 9.5 ml of fresh peripheral blood. RNA transcripts yielded amplified TCR beta CDR3 regions. First-round RT-PCR targeting the TCR CDR3 was performed with the HTBI primer set. Each CDR3 protein is one row after TCRdb ran MiXCR on the multiplex PCR reads. The sample gives fewer than 650,000 distinct CDR3 sequences, about 14% of which show up once; about 5.8% is in the top ten. This clonotype originated in a woman aged 25 to 39 with Graves' hyperthyroidism that later progressed to Graves' ophthalmopathy. The sample consisted of blood.

The CDR3 reads CATGTSGRNTDTQYF. CDR3 DNA sequence: TGTGCCACCGGGACTAGCGGGAGAAACACAGATACGCAGTATTTT. The gene calls are TRBV12-3 or TRBV12-4 and TRBJ2-3; 14 bases map to TRBD2. Trimming cost V 10 bases and J 2 bases; bases outside gene matches: 5. The CDR3 extends over 15 amino acids.